These T cell receptor beta chains were read from a single sample in a study of blood T cell repertoires in COVID-19. Profiled with immunoSEQ multiplex PCR; TCRdb holds only in-frame clones, not every one. The data hold roughly 150,000 clones, with about 86% observed a single time. The specimen sequenced was PBMCs or T cells enriched from blood (not recorded which). These receptors all come from a man aged 50-60 years who had recovered from COVID-19. Each CDR3 is given with its conserved first and last residue.

V gene: TRBV9; J gene: TRBJ2-1; CDR3 protein: CASSVGPIAGGLNEQFF
V gene: TRBV4-1; J gene: TRBJ1-3; CDR3 protein: CASSQDEGGFNGNTIYF
V gene: TRBV21-1; J gene: TRBJ1-4; CDR3 protein: CASSKADRGVEKLFF
V gene: TRBV18; J gene: TRBJ1-4; CDR3 protein: CASSLDYRLANEKLFF
V gene: TRBV2; J gene: TRBJ1-2; CDR3 protein: CASSELARTYGYTF
V gene: TRBV24-1; J gene: TRBJ2-2; CDR3 protein: CATSDRTGELFF
V gene: TRBV11-2; J gene: TRBJ1-1; CDR3 protein: CASSLGVVGAFF
V gene: TRBV6-5; J gene: TRBJ1-2; CDR3 protein: CANGGRVEGYTF
V gene: TRBV3-1/TRBV3-2; J gene: TRBJ1-6; CDR3 protein: CASSRLGEDSPLHF
V gene: TRBV2; J gene: TRBJ1-4; CDR3 protein: CASRVTGIGEKLFF
V gene: TRBV6-2/TRBV6-3; J gene: TRBJ2-3; CDR3 protein: CASNPRDSRTDTQYF
V gene: TRBV19; J gene: TRBJ2-7; CDR3 protein: CASSIGDRAHYEQYF
V gene: TRBV5-1; J gene: TRBJ2-1; CDR3 protein: CASSLATSGFYNEQFF
V gene: TRBV5-5; J gene: TRBJ2-2; CDR3 protein: CASSLSRRDTGELFF
V gene: TRBV5-6; J gene: TRBJ1-5; CDR3 protein: CASSAGTGRSNQPQHF
V gene: TRBV5-5; J gene: TRBJ1-2; CDR3 protein: CASSLGQASYGYTF
V gene: TRBV7-2; J gene: TRBJ2-3; CDR3 protein: CASSPGLTLRSTDTQYF
V gene: TRBV4-1; J gene: TRBJ1-2; CDR3 protein: CASSQVVMENYGYTF
V gene: TRBV13; J gene: TRBJ2-7; CDR3 protein: CASSLRDTPYEQYF
V gene: TRBV21-1; J gene: TRBJ1-4; CDR3 protein: CASSKNRATNEKLFF
V gene: TRBV11-2; J gene: TRBJ1-1; CDR3 protein: CASSKGQGAYTEAFF
V gene: TRBV7-9; J gene: TRBJ2-1; CDR3 protein: CASSLVGAQGHNEQFF
V gene: TRBV19; J gene: TRBJ1-5; CDR3 protein: CASMGTTGYYSNQPQHF
V gene: TRBV5-6; J gene: TRBJ2-2; CDR3 protein: CASSSLIIFGTGELFF
V gene: TRBV24-1; J gene: TRBJ2-2; CDR3 protein: CATSAAGGVPGELFF
V gene: TRBV15; J gene: TRBJ1-5; CDR3 protein: CATSTDRGPSNQPQHF
V gene: TRBV6-5; J gene: TRBJ1-4; CDR3 protein: CASSYPFDSDELFF
V gene: TRBV5-6; J gene: TRBJ2-1; CDR3 protein: CASSWGDRGYNEQFF
V gene: TRBV7-3; J gene: TRBJ2-1; CDR3 protein: CASSHVWGGSYNEQFF
V gene: TRBV18; J gene: TRBJ2-7; CDR3 protein: CASSPGGLSSYEQYF
V gene: TRBV5-6; J gene: TRBJ1-5; CDR3 protein: CASSYLGTEINQPQHF
V gene: TRBV5-1; J gene: TRBJ2-1; CDR3 protein: CASSQGLAGNNEQFF